This entry lists 13 T cell receptor beta chains sequenced from one sample in a study of CD8 T cells in Susac syndrome. RNA, at roughly 0.5 to 1 ug, was reverse transcribed with random hexamers. TCRdb re-called the immunoSEQ multiplex PCR reads through MiXCR, storing one row per CDR3 protein. The sample yields just over 150,000 distinct CDR3 sequences, 85% to 95% seen once. Sequenced: CD4+ T cells from PBMCs. These receptors all come from a human donor with Susac syndrome.

This chain uses TRBV15 with TRBJ2-7; D not resolved. CDR3 length: 15 residues. The germline V gene encodes CDR1 LNHNV and CDR2 YYDKDF (reference sequence). V shed 0 bases and J shed 1 base, with 10 bases lying between them. The CDR3, as DNA: TGTGCCACCAGCAGAGATCTGGCGGTGTCCTACGAGCAGTACTTC. This encodes CATSRDLAVSYEQYF.

The gene calls are TRBV14 and TRBJ2-1; 7 bases agree with TRBD1. This CDR3 contains 15 residues. V lost 1 base to trimming and J lost 3 bases; unmatched junction nucleotides: 3. The germline gives CDR1 SGHDN, CDR2 FVKESK. The CDR3 nucleotides are TGTGCCAGCAGCCAAGTCCGGACAGGCTACAATGAGCAGTTCTTC. Translation gives CASSQVRTGYNEQFF.

This sequence joins TRBV20-1 and TRBJ2-3; D tentatively fits TRBD1 or TRBD2 (5 bases each). Germline V gene lookup returns CDR1 DFQATT and CDR2 SNEGSKA (reference sequence). The CDR3 is 15 amino acids. V shed 0 bases and J shed 4 bases, with 14 bases lying between them. The CDR3 spells CSARDGGQGPDTQYF. The CDR3 coding sequence is TGCAGTGCTAGAGATGGCGGGCAGGGCCCAGATACGCAGTATTTT.

A single count supports this clonotype. V is TRBV5-1 and J is TRBJ1-2, with D possibly matching TRBD1 (5 bases). CDR3 length equals 14 residues. V was clipped by 4 bases and J by 8 bases, with 18 bases between them. Germline V gene data show CDR1 as SGHRS and CDR2 as YFSETQ. The CDR3 region is CASSQGWGEMGYTF. The CDR3 region has the DNA TGCGCCAGCAGCCAGGGATGGGGGGAGATGGGCTACACCTTC.

This rearrangement joins TRBV5-1 to TRBJ2-7; D is ambiguous. With 2 bases removed from V and 5 bases from J, the gap between germline ends came to 5 bases. From germline, CDR1 is SGHRS and CDR2 YFSETQ. The CDR3 is 11 residues long. This CDR3 reads CASSFDNEQYF. In DNA, the CDR3 is TGCGCCAGCAGCTTTGATAACGAGCAGTACTTC.

This rearrangement joins TRBV29-1 to TRBJ1-2; 8 bases fit TRBD1. Trimming at V came to 6 bases and at J to 7 bases, leaving 10 bases not matched to a gene. CDR3 length: 13 residues. Per germline, CDR1 SQVTM and CDR2 ANQGSEA. The CDR3 DNA follows: TGCAGCGTCCTTCAGGGGGCCGCCGCTGGCTACACCTTC. Translated: CSVLQGAAAGYTF.

The chain carries TRBV7-9 and TRBJ2-1; no clear D gene. Germline assignment: CDR1 SEHNR and CDR2 FQNEAQ (reference sequence). V was trimmed by 1 base and J by 6 bases, leaving 7 bases between them. The CDR3 length is 13 residues. The CDR3 DNA reads TGTGCCAGCAGCTTAGAAAAGAGCAATGAGCAGTTCTTC. This gives the protein CASSLEKSNEQFF.

V usage is TRBV29-1 and J usage is TRBJ2-3; 12 nucleotides line up with TRBD1. Germline V gene data show CDR1 as SQVTM and CDR2 as ANQGSEA. The CDR3 runs to 15 residues. V lost 4 bases, J lost 3 bases, and 5 bases stayed unmatched. The CDR3 is CSVVPGQGATDTQYF. The CDR3 DNA follows: TGCAGCGTTGTACCGGGACAGGGGGCTACAGATACGCAGTATTTT.

The chain carries TRBV29-1 and TRBJ2-3; D is possibly TRBD1 (5 bases). V lost 5 bases and J 2 bases, leaving 11 bases between the germline ends. The CDR3 has 13 residues. Per the germline V gene, CDR1 is SQVTM and CDR2 is ANQGSEA. The DNA of the CDR3 is TGCAGCGTTTGGAACAGGTACACAGATACGCAGTATTTT. Its protein product is CSVWNRYTDTQYF.

The chain has TRBV5-6 and TRBJ2-5; 7 nucleotides match TRBD1. J was trimmed by 6 bases and V by 2 bases; bases with no gene match: 4. This CDR3 spans 13 amino acids. Germline V gene data show CDR1 as SGHDT and CDR2 as YYEEEE. The CDR3 bases are TGTGCCAGCAGCTTTCGACAGGGTCAGACCCAGTACTTC. This encodes CASSFRQGQTQYF.

The CDR3 DNA reads as TGTGCCAGCAGCCAAGACCCGCAGGGTGTCAAAAACATTCAGTACTTC. Its translation is CASSQDPQGVKNIQYF. The chain uses TRBV4-2 and TRBJ2-4, with D possibly matching TRBD1 (5 bases). CDR1 is LGHNA, CDR2 YNFKEQ, per germline. The CDR3 length is 16 residues. Trimming took off 0 bases at V and 3 bases at J, with 12 bases between the two ends.

The chain combines TRBV12-3 or TRBV12-4 with TRBJ1-1, with D possibly matching TRBD1 (5 bases). The CDR3 extends over 15 amino acids. V lost 4 bases and J lost 1, with 13 bases in between. CDR3 sequence reads: CASSSLWGSNTEAFF. The DNA for the CDR3 is TGTGCCAGCAGTTCCCTTTGGGGGTCGAACACTGAAGCTTTCTTT.

The chain recombines TRBV5-4 with TRBJ2-2; TRBD2 aligns across 8 bases. The J segment lost 6 bases and the V segment lost 3 bases, leaving 10 bases of the junction unmatched. Germline V lookup: CDR1 SGHNT, CDR2 YYREEE (reference sequence). This CDR3 has 16 residues. DNA for the CDR3: TGTGCCAGCAGCTCACTTAGCGGGGAGAGTCCCGGGGAGCTGTTTTTT. This sequence encodes CASSSLSGESPGELFF. The variable domain in full, completed from reference TRBV5-4 and TRBJ2-2, reads ETGVTQSPTHLIKTRGQQVTLRCSSQSGHNTVSWYQQALGQGPQFIFQYYREEENGRGNFPPRFSGLQFPNYSSELNVNALELDDSALYLCASSSLSGESPGELFFGEGSRLTVL.